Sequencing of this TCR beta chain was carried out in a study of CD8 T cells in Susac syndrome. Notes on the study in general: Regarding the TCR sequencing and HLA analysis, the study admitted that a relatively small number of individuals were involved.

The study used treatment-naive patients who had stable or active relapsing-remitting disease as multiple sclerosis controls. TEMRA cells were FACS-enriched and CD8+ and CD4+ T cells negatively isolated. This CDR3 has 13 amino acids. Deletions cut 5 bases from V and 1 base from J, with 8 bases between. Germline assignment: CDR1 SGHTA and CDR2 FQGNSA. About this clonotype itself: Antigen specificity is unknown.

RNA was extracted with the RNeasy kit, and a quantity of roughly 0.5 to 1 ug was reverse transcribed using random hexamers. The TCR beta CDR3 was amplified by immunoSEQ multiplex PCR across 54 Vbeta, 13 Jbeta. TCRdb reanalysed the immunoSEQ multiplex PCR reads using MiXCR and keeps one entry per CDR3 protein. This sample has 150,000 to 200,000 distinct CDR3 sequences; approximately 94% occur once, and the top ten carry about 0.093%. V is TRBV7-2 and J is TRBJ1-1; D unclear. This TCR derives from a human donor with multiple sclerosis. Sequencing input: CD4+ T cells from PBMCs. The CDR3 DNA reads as TGTGCCAGCAGCGAGAATAAGAACACTGAAGCTTTCTTT. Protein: CASSENKNTEAFF.